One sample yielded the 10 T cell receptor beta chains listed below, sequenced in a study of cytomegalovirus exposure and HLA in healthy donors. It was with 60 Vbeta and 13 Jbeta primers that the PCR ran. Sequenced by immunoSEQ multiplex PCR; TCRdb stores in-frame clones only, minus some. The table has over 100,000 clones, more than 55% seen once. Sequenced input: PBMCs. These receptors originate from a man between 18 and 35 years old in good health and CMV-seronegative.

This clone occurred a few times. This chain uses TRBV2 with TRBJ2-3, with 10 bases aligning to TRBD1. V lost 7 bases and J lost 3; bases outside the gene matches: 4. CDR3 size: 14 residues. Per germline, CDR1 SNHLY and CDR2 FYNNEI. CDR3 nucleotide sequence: TGTGCCAGCAAAACGGGACAGGGGACAGATACGCAGTATTTT. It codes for CASKTGQGTDTQYF.

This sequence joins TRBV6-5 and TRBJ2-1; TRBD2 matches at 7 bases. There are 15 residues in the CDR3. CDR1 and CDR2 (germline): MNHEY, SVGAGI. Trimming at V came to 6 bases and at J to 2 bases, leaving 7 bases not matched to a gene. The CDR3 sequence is CASSLTSKAYNEQFF. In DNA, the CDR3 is TGTGCCAGCAGCTTGACTAGCAAGGCCTACAATGAGCAGTTCTTC.

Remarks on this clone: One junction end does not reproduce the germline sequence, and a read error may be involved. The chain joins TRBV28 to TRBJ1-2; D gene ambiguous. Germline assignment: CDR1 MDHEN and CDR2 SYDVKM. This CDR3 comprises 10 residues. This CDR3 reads CASGFSGYTF. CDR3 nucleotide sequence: TGTGCCAGCGGTTTCTCTGGCTACACCTTC.

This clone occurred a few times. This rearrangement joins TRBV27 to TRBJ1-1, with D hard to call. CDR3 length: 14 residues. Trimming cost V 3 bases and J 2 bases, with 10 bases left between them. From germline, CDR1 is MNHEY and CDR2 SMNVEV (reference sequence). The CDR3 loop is CASSFRGTNTEAFF. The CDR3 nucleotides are TGTGCCAGCAGTTTTCGGGGAACTAACACTGAAGCTTTCTTT.

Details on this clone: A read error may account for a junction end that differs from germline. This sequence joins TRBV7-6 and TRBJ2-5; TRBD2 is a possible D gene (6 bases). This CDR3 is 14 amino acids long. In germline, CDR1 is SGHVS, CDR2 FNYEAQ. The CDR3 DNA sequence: TGTGCCAGCAGCTTGGGCTCGGGACTCCCGCCCCTGAACTTC. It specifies CASSLGSGLPPLNF.

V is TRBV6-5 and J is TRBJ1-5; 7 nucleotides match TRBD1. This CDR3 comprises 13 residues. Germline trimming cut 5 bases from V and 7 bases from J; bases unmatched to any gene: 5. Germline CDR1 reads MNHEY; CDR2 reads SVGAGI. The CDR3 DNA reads TGTGCCAGCAGTAAGACAGGGTGGCAGCCCCAGCATTTT. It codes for CASSKTGWQPQHF.

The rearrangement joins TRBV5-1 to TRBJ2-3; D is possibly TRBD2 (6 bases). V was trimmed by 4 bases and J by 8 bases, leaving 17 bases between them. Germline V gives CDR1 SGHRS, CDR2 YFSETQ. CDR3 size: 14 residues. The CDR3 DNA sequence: TGCGCCAGCAGCCAGACCTCCCCCGGGGGTACGCAGTATTTT. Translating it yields CASSQTSPGGTQYF.

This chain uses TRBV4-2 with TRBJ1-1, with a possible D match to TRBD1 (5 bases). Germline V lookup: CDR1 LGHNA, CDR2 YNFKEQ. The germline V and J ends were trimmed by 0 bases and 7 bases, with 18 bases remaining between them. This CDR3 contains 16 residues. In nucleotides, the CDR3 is TGTGCCAGCAGCCAAGAATGGGGACTTGGGACTTGTGAAGCTTTCTTT. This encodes CASSQEWGLGTCEAFF.

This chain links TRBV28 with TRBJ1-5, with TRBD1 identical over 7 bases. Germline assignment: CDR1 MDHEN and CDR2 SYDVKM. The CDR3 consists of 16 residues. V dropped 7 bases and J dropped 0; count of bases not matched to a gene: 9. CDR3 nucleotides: TGTGCCAGCATGAGCGGACAGGCCCCTAGCAATCAGCCCCAGCATTTT. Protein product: CASMSGQAPSNQPQHF. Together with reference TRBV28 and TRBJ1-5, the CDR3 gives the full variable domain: DVKVTQSSRYLVKRTGEKVFLECVQDMDHENMFWYRQDPGLGLRLIYFSYDVKMKEKGDIPEGYSVSREKKERFSLILESASTNQTSMYLCASMSGQAPSNQPQHFGDGTRLSIL.

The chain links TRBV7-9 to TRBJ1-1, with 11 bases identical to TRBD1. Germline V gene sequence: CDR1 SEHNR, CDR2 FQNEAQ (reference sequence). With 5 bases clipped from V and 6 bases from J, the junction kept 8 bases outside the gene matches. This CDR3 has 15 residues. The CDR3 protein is CASSDWTGGWSEAFF. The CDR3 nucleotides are TGTGCCAGCAGCGATTGGACAGGGGGCTGGTCTGAAGCTTTCTTT.